This TCR beta chain originates from a study of metastatic and nonmetastatic thyroid tumors. Across the whole study: Repertoires from malignant and benign thyroid patients were compared across blood and tumor or nodule tissue.

Per the original methods: A distant-metastasis classifier for papillary thyroid cancer was built using CDR3 differences across clinicopathological groups. Through MiXCR, TCRdb re-clonotyped the PCR reads. The authors' filters were not applied to this entry. The table lists about 14,000 clones, over 25% of them singletons. A word on this clone: No antigen is known for it.

Study-level results: Malignant thyroid tumors reportedly had TCR beta diversity that was significantly higher than in benign nodules, in blood and tumor.

Trimming removed 7 bases from V and 6 bases from J, with 21 bases in between. The CDR3 totals 16 residues. CDR1 LNHDA and CDR2 SQIVND come from the germline V gene (reference sequence). Among the patients, none had received any treatment before thyroid surgery. The receptor's source is a female donor with papillary thyroid cancer or a benign thyroid nodule (not recorded which). Some clones in this sample may be carry-over from other donors' samples. V gene TRBV19 combines with J gene TRBJ2-2; D is perhaps TRBD1 (5 bases). Sequencing was carried out using tumor tissue. The CDR3 DNA is TGTGCCAGTATTGAAAGGGGTAGTCTCAGGCCCGGGGAGCTGTTTTTT. This gives the protein CASIERGSLRPGELFF.